The 7 T cell receptor beta chains given below trace back to one sample, sequenced in a study of T-cell reconstitution after alpha-beta-depleted transplantation in children. Preparation of the TCRbeta library was carried out with unique molecular identifiers. TCRdb passed the PCR reads through MiXCR, listing each CDR3 protein once. The sample lists 100,000 or so distinct CDR3 sequences, under 25% occurring once. The specimen comprised PBMCs, sampled before TCRalphabeta/CD19-depleted stem cell transplant. These receptors were collected from a boy between 2 and 15 years old with acute lymphoblastic leukemia, due to receive a stem cell transplant.

This clonotype appeared a few times. The rearrangement links TRBV5-1 to TRBJ2-2, with a weak D call TRBD2 (5 bases). The CDR3 extends over 14 amino acids. Trimming removed 3 bases at V and 5 bases at J, with 11 bases between. Per germline, CDR1 SGHRS and CDR2 YFSETQ. CDR3 protein: CASSYGKDTGELFF. The CDR3 DNA reads TGCGCCAGCAGCTACGGGAAAGATACCGGGGAGCTGTTTTTT.

This clonotype occurred many times. CDR3 in DNA: TGCAGCGTTGAGAGAGCGGGAGGCTCCTACAATGAGCAGTTCTTC. The encoded protein is CSVERAGGSYNEQFF. V and J are TRBV29-1 and TRBJ2-1, with 9 bases fitting TRBD2. The CDR3 extends over 15 amino acids. The germline gives CDR1 SQVTM, CDR2 ANQGSEA. V gave up 3 bases and J gave up 0 bases; unmatched junction bases: 3.

The chain employs TRBV19 and TRBJ2-1; the match to TRBD2 covers 11 bases. CDR3 size: 15 residues. With 6 bases clipped from V and 8 bases from J, the junction kept 9 bases outside the gene matches. Germline values: CDR1 LNHDA, CDR2 SQIVND (reference sequence). DNA of the CDR3: TGTGCCAGTAGCCAACTAGCGGGAGCATTACATGAGCAGTTCTTC. Its protein is CASSQLAGALHEQFF.

The chain recombines TRBV5-1 with TRBJ2-7; 7 bases match TRBD2. The V gene's germline CDR1 is SGHRS and CDR2 YFSETQ. CDR3 length: 14 residues. The junction had 6 bases not matched to a gene; V was cut back by 0 bases and J by 6 bases. This CDR3 reads CASSLGIGEGEQYF. In DNA, the CDR3 is TGCGCCAGCAGCTTGGGGATCGGGGAGGGCGAGCAGTACTTC.

This clonotype was detected a few times. CDR3 sequence (DNA): TGCAGCGTTGAAGGCACCCCGAACACTGAAGCTTTCTTT. Translating gives CSVEGTPNTEAFF. The J gene is TRBJ1-1, the V gene TRBV29-1, with unresolved D. The germline V and J ends were trimmed by 1 base and 1 base, with 7 bases remaining between them. The CDR3 loop spans 13 amino acids. Germline CDR1 reads SQVTM; CDR2 reads ANQGSEA.

There are a few counts of this clonotype. This sequence joins TRBV5-1 and TRBJ2-7; 9 nucleotides agree with TRBD1. Per germline, CDR1 SGHRS and CDR2 YFSETQ. Trimming took 4 bases from V and 0 from J; bases not matched to a gene: 17. The CDR3 runs 19 residues. The CDR3 loop is CASSRSPTGGRGPSYEQYF. The CDR3 region has the DNA TGCGCCAGCAGCCGGTCCCCAACAGGGGGCAGGGGGCCCTCCTACGAGCAGTACTTC.

The rearrangement links TRBV7-9 to TRBJ2-7, with D possibly called TRBD1 or TRBD2 (6 bases each). The CDR3 is 14 residues long. V was shortened by 4 bases and J by 5 bases, with 15 bases between the two germline ends. Germline V gene lookup returns CDR1 SEHNR and CDR2 FQNEAQ (reference sequence). Here the CDR3 reads CASSSDGGRDEQYF. CDR3 coding DNA: TGTGCCAGCAGCTCCGATGGGGGGCGCGACGAGCAGTACTTC.